Listed here are 9 T cell receptor beta chains from one sample, sequenced in a study of shared clonotypes between healthy human individuals. Profiled with immunoSEQ multiplex PCR; TCRdb holds only in-frame clones, not every one. The sample lists 950,000 to 1,300,000 clones, about 76% occurring once. Sequencing input: memory CD4+ T cells sorted from blood. The subset denotes: CD45RA-negative fraction. All receptors derive from a man between 18 and 35 years old in good health.

This clone was observed a handful of times. The chain combines TRBV5-6 with TRBJ1-1, with D perhaps TRBD1 (6 bases). Trimming removed 4 bases at V and 3 bases at J, with 13 bases between. The germline CDR1 and CDR2 sequences are SGHDT and YYEEEE. The CDR3 covers 14 residues. The CDR3 nucleotides read TGTGCCAGCAGCACAGGGAGGGGGTACACTGAAGCTTTCTTT. It encodes CASSTGRGYTEAFF.

This clone came up a few times. The chain has TRBV2 and TRBJ2-5; 10 bases agree with TRBD2. CDR1 is SNHLY and CDR2 is FYNNEI in the germline V gene. There are 13 residues in the CDR3. Trimming took 5 bases from V and 9 from J; bases not matched to a gene: 6. The CDR3 loop is CASSKPGLASQYF. The CDR3 nucleotides read TGTGCCAGCAGTAAACCGGGACTAGCGTCCCAGTACTTC.

This clone has just one count. This chain connects TRBV2 to TRBJ2-5; D is perhaps TRBD1 (5 bases). Germline CDR1 and CDR2: SNHLY and FYNNEI. V was cut by 6 bases and J by 5 bases, with 19 bases left in between. CDR3 length: 15 residues. This chain's CDR3 is CASSPRQGSRETQYF. The CDR3 region has the DNA TGTGCCAGCAGCCCAAGGCAGGGTTCTAGGGAGACCCAGTACTTC.

The rearrangement uses TRBV9 and TRBJ2-1; 8 nucleotides line up with TRBD2. Germline values: CDR1 SGDLS, CDR2 YYNGEE. The V gene end was trimmed by 1 base and the J gene end by 8 bases; junction bases not matched to a gene: 8. This CDR3 region has 15 residues. The CDR3 DNA is TGTGCCAGCAGCGTAAGTAGCGGGATGTACCATGAGCAGTTCTTC. Protein sequence: CASSVSSGMYHEQFF.

This chain joins TRBV10-3 and TRBJ2-7, with D possibly being TRBD1 or TRBD2 (5 bases each). V lost 11 bases and J lost 0, with 17 bases in between. This CDR3 contains 14 residues. In germline, CDR1 is ENHRY, CDR2 SYGVKD. CDR3 sequence: CAARQRGTSYEQYF. CDR3 sequence (DNA): TGTGCCGCGCGACAGAGAGGGACCTCCTACGAGCAGTACTTC.

As to this clone: This is likely an artifact of a read error, given a far larger clone one base away. This specimen includes other DNA sequences encoding the same CDR3. V is TRBV30 and J is TRBJ2-6; D could derive from TRBD1 or TRBD2 (5 bases each). The germline V gene has CDR1 GTSNPN and CDR2 SVGIG (reference sequence). The CDR3 has 14 amino acids. The CDR3 coding sequence is TGTGCCTGGGCCCGGGGCTCTGGAGCCAACGTCCTGACTTTC. Its translation is CAWARGSGANVLTF.

J is TRBJ2-1 and V is TRBV9, with 7 bases fitting TRBD2. This CDR3 comprises 15 residues. The J segment lost 2 bases and the V segment lost 0 bases, leaving 2 bases of the junction unmatched. The V gene's germline CDR1 is SGDLS and CDR2 YYNGEE. CDR3 bases: TGTGCCAGCAGCGTAGGTGGACTAGCCTACAATGAGCAGTTCTTC. Amino acids: CASSVGGLAYNEQFF.

This clone was observed at least ten times. The V and J genes are TRBV5-4 and TRBJ1-4, with D perhaps TRBD1 (5 bases). V was shortened by 6 bases and J by 7 bases, with 25 bases between the two germline ends. The CDR3 runs to 17 residues. Germline assignment: CDR1 SGHNT and CDR2 YYREEE (reference sequence). CDR3 bases: TGTGCCAGCACCCTTCGGACACAAAAGGTCGGGGGTGAAAAACTGTTTTTT. Translated, it gives CASTLRTQKVGGEKLFF.

This clone was picked up a small number of times. The chain employs TRBV15 and TRBJ1-1; D gene unclear. V was cut by 0 bases and J by 2 bases, with 7 bases left in between. Germline V lookup: CDR1 LNHNV, CDR2 YYDKDF (reference sequence). The length of the CDR3 is 14 residues. The CDR3 spells CATSRENGNTEAFF. In DNA form, the CDR3 reads TGTGCCACCAGCAGAGAAAACGGAAACACTGAAGCTTTCTTT.